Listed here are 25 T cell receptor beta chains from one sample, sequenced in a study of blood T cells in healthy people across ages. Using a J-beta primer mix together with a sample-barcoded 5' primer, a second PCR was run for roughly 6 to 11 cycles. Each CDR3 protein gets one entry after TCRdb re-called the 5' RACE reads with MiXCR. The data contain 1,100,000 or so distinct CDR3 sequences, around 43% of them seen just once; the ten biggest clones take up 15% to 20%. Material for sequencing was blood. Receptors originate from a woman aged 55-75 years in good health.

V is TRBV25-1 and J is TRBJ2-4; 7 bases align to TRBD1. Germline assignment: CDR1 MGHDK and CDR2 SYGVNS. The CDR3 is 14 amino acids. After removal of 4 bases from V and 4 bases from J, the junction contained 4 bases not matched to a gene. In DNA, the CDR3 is TGTGCCAGCAGTGCCCCGGGACAGAAAAACATTCAGTACTTC. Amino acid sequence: CASSAPGQKNIQYF.

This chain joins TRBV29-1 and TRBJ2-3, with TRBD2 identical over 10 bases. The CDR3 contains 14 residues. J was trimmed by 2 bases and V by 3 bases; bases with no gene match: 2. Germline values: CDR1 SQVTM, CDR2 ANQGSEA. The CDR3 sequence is CSVDGLADTDTQYF. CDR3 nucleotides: TGCAGCGTTGACGGACTAGCGGACACAGATACGCAGTATTTT.

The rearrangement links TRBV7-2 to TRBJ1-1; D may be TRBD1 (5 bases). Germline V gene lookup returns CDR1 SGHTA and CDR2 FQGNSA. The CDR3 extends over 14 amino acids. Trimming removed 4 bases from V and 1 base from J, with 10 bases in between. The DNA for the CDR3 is TGTGCCAGCAGCTGGGGACTGGGGAACACTGAAGCTTTCTTT. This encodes CASSWGLGNTEAFF.

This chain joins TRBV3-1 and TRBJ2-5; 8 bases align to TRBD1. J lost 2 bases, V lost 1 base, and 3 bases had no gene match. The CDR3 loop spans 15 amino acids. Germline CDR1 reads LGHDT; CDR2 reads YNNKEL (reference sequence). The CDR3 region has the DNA TGTGCCAGCAGCCAAGCCCGACAGGGGCAAGAGACCCAGTACTTC. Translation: CASSQARQGQETQYF.

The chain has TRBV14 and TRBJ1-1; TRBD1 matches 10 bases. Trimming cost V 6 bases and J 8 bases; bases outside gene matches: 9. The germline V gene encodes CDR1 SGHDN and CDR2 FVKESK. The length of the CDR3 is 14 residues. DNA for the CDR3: TGTGCCAGCAGGCCCGGAGGACAGGGGGTCGAAGCTTTCTTT. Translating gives CASRPGGQGVEAFF.

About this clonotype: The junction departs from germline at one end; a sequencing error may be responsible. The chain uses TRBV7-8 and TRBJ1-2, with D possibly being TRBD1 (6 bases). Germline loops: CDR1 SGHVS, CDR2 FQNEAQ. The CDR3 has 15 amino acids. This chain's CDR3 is CASSPRAGGHYGYTF. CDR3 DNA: TGTGCCAGCAGCCCCCGGGCGGGGGGCCACTATGGCTACACTTTC.

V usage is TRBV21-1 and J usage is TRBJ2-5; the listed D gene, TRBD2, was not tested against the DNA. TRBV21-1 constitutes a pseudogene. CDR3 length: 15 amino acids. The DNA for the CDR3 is TGTGCCAGCAGCAAATCTGTGGGAGGCCGAGAGACCCAGTACTTC. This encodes CASSKSVGGRETQYF.

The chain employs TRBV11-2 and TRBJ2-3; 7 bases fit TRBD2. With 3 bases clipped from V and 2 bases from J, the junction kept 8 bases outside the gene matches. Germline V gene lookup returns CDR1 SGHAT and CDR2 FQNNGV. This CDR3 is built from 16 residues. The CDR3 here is CASSFSPSGPTDTQYF. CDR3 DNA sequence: TGTGCCAGCAGCTTTTCACCTAGCGGCCCCACAGATACGCAGTATTTT. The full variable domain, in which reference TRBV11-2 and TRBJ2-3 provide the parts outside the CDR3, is EAGVAQSPRYKIIEKRQSVAFWCNPISGHATLYWYQQILGQGPKLLIQFQNNGVVDDSQLPKDRFSAERLKGVDSTLKIQPAKLEDSAVYLCASSFSPSGPTDTQYFGPGTRLTVL.

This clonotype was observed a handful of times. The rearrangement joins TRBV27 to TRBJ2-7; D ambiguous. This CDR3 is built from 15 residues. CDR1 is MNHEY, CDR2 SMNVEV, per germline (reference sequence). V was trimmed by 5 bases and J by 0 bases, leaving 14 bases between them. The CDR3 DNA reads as TGTGCCAGCAGTAAACGGGCCGCTAGCTCCTACGAGCAGTACTTC. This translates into CASSKRAASSYEQYF.

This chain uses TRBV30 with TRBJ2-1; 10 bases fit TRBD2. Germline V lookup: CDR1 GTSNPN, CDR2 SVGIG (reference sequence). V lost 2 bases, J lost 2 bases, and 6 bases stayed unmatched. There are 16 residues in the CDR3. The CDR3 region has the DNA TGTGCCTGGAGTCGAGCGGGAGGGCCCCCCTACAATGAGCAGTTCTTC. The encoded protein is CAWSRAGGPPYNEQFF.

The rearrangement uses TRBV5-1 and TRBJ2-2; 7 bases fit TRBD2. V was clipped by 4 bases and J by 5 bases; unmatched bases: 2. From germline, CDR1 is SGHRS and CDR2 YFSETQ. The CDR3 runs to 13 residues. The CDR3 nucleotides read TGCGCCAGCAGCGTGCGGGAGACCGGGGAGCTGTTTTTT. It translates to CASSVRETGELFF.

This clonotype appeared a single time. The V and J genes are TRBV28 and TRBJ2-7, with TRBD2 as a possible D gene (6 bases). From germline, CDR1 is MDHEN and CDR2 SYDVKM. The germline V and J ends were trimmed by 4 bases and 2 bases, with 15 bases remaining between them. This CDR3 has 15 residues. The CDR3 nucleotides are TGTGCCAGCAGTTCCGGGGGACGTGGCACCTACGAGCAGTACTTC. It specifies CASSSGGRGTYEQYF. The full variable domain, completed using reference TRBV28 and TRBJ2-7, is DVKVTQSSRYLVKRTGEKVFLECVQDMDHENMFWYRQDPGLGLRLIYFSYDVKMKEKGDIPEGYSVSREKKERFSLILESASTNQTSMYLCASSSGGRGTYEQYFGPGTRLTVT.

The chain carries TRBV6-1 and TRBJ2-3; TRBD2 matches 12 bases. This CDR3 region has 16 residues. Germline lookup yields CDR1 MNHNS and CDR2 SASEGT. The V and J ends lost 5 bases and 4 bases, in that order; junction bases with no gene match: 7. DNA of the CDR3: TGTGCCAGCAGTAAAGACCTAGCGGGAGGGCCAGATACGCAGTATTTT. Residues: CASSKDLAGGPDTQYF.

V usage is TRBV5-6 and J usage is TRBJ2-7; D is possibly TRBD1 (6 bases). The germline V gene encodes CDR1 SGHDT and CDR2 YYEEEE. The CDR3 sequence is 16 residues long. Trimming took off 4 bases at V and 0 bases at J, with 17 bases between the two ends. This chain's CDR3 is CASSQKGQRSSYEQYF. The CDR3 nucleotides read TGTGCCAGCAGCCAGAAAGGACAGAGGAGCTCCTACGAGCAGTACTTC. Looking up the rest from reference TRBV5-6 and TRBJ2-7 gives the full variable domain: DAGVTQSPTHLIKTRGQQVTLRCSPKSGHDTVSWYQQALGQGPQFIFQYYEEEERQRGNFPDRFSGHQFPNYSSELNVNALLLGDSALYLCASSQKGQRSSYEQYFGPGTRLTVT.

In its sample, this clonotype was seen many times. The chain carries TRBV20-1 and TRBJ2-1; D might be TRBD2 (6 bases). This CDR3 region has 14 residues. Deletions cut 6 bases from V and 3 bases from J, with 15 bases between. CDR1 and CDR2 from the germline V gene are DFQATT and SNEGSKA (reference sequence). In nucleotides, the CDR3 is TGCAGTGCGGGCGGGACGGTAGTCTACAATGAGCAGTTCTTC. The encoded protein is CSAGGTVVYNEQFF.

CDR3 DNA: TGTGCCAGCAGCGCCGAGGACTGGGGGGAGCAGTACTTC. It yields the protein CASSAEDWGEQYF. The gene calls are TRBV7-8 and TRBJ2-5; TRBD2 is a possible D gene (6 bases). CDR3 length: 13 amino acids. With 5 bases removed from V and 11 bases from J, the gap between germline ends came to 18 bases. Germline V CDR1 and CDR2: SGHVS, FQNEAQ.

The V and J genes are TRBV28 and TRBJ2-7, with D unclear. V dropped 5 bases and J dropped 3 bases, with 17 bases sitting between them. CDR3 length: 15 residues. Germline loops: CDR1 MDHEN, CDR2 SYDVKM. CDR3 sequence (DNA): TGTGCCAGCAGTCCCACTGGTCGGCTAGGCTACGAGCAGTACTTC. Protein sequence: CASSPTGRLGYEQYF.

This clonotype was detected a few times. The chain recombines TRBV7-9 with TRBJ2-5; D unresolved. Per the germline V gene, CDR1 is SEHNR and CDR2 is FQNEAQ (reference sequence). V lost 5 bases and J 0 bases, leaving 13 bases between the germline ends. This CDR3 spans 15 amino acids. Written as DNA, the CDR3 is TGTGCCAGCAGCCCCTACCTGGGGTACCAAGAGACCCAGTACTTC. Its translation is CASSPYLGYQETQYF. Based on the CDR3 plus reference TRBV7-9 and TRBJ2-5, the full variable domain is DTGVSQNPRHKITKRGQNVTFRCDPISEHNRLYWYRQTLGQGPEFLTYFQNEAQLEKSRLLSDRFSAERPKGSFSTLEIQRTEQGDSAMYLCASSPYLGYQETQYFGPGTRLLVL.

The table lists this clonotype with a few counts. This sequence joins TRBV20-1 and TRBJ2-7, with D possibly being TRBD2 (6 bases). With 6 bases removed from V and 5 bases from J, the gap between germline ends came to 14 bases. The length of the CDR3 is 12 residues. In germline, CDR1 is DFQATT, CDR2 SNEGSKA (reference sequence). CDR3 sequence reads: CSARVAADEQYF. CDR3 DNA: TGCAGTGCCCGGGTAGCGGCCGACGAGCAGTACTTC.

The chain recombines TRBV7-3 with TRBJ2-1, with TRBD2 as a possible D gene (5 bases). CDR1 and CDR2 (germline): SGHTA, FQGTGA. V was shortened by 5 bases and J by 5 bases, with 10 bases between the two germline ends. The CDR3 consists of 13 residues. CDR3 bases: TGTGCCAGCAGCCCTAGCCGGAACAATGAGCAGTTCTTC. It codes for CASSPSRNNEQFF. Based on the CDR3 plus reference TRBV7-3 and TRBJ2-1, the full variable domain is GAGVSQTPSNKVTEKGKYVELRCDPISGHTALYWYRQSLGQGPEFLIYFQGTGAADDSGLPNDRFFAVRPEGSVSTLKIQRTERGDSAVYLCASSPSRNNEQFFGPGTRLTVL.

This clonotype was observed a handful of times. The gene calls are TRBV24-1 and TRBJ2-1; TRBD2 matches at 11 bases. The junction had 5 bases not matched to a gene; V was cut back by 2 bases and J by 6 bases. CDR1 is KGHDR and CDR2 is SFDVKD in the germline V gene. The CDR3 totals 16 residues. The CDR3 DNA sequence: TGTGCCACCAGTGATTCCCTAGCGGGAGGAAGCAATGAGCAGTTCTTC. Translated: CATSDSLAGGSNEQFF.

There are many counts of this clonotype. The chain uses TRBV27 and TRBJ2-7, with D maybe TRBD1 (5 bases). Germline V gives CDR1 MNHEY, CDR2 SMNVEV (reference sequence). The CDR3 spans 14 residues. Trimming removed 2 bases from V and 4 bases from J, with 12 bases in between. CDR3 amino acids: CASSLQGIPYEQYF. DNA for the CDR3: TGTGCCAGCAGTTTACAGGGTATCCCGTACGAGCAGTACTTC.

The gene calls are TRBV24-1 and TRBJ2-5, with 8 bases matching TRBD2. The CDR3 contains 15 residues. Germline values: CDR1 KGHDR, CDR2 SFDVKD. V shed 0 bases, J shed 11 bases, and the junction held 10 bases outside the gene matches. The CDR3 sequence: CATSDLTGGQSEQYF. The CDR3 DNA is TGTGCCACCAGTGATTTGACGGGAGGGCAGAGTGAGCAGTACTTC.

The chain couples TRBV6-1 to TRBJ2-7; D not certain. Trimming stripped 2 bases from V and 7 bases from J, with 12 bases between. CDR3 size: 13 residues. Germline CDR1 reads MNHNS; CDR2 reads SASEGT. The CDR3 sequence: CASSEKKTLEQYF. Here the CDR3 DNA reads TGTGCCAGCAGTGAAAAAAAAACTCTTGAGCAGTACTTC.

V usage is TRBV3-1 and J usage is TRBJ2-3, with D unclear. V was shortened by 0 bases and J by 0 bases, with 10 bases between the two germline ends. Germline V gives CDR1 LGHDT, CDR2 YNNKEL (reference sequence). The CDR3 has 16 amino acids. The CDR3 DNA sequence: TGTGCCAGCAGCCAAGAAAACACCCTGAGCACAGATACGCAGTATTTT. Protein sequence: CASSQENTLSTDTQYF.